Sequencing of this T cell receptor (beta chain) was carried out in a study of T cells in Graves' hyperthyroidism and ophthalmopathy. This CDR3 contains 15 residues. V gave up 2 bases and J gave up 2 bases; unmatched junction bases: 4. In germline, CDR1 is SGHVS, CDR2 FQNEAQ. The TCR beta CDR3 regions underwent amplification using RNA transcripts as the source. The HTBI primer set drove a first-round RT-PCR of the TCR CDR3. TCRdb used MiXCR to reprocess the multiplex PCR reads, holding one entry per CDR3 protein. The sample has hundreds of thousands of distinct CDR3 sequences, 13% to 15% seen once. The sequence was collected from a woman aged 55-70 years with Graves' ophthalmopathy. The sample consisted of blood. This chain links TRBV7-8 with TRBJ2-5; TRBD2 matches at 8 bases. The CDR3 here is CASSLFGTSQETQYF. The CDR3 DNA reads TGTGCCAGCAGCTTATTCGGGACTAGTCAAGAGACCCAGTACTTC.